Given below is one T cell receptor (beta chain) in context. Its antigen target is currently unknown. There are no base qualities to consult, and no much larger clone falls within one base. The sample originates from a study of OX40 agonist ivuxolimab in advanced cancers. About the investigation overall: Ivuxolimab was an agonistic, fully human IgG2 monoclonal antibody directed against OX40 (CD134), a costimulatory receptor. Prior anti-PD-1, anti-PD-L1 or anti-CTLA-4 therapy was permitted, and 35% to 40% of dose-escalation patients had received checkpoint inhibitors. Of the approximately 50 dose-escalation patients, hepatocellular carcinoma was present in approximately 20, melanoma in roughly 15, renal cell carcinoma in 9 and head and neck cancer in 9. Intravenous ivuxolimab was administered to patients every 2 weeks at six dose levels: 0.01, 0.1, 0.3, 1.5, 3 and 10 mg/kg. The paper reports the monotherapy dose-escalation portion (N ≈ 52 patients) of the phase I ivuxolimab trial. In the dose-escalation cohort, roughly four fifths of patients were male, and the mean age was around 60 years, with a range of about 23 to 90. Peripheral TCRbeta sequencing aimed to test whether ivuxolimab altered TCR sequence diversity and caused clonal T-cell expansion. Partial responses were achieved by three dose-escalation patients, of whom one had hepatocellular carcinoma and two had cutaneous melanoma. Paper-wide results and their limitations: After ivuxolimab, CD8+ T cells had more expanded clones than CD4+ T cells on average. Which antigens the clonally expanded peripheral T cells were specific for was not determined. Low levels of normalized T-cell clonal expansion were also shown by some nonresponding patients. Clonal expansion of both CD4+ and CD8+ blood T cells was observed from baseline to week 6 at doses 0.1 to 3.0 mg/kg. In the 0.1-3.0 mg/kg groups, partial responders were among the patients with the lowest normalized peripheral clonal expansion, particularly in CD8+ T cells.

Patients with autoimmune disease history or receiving systemic immunosuppression were excluded from the trial. In every dose cohort, peripheral blood was drawn for TCR sequencing at baseline, cycle 4 day 1, and cycle 7 day 1. Samples came from an open-label, multicenter, first-in-human phase I dose-escalation trial of ivuxolimab. The trial enrolled adults with locally advanced or metastatic head and neck squamous cell, hepatocellular, melanoma or renal cell carcinoma. Before TCR sequencing, CD4+ T cells and CD8+ T cells were sorted from peripheral blood as separate populations. Genomic DNA was isolated from the sorted cells so that the TCRbeta CDR3 region could be sequenced. TCRbeta CDR3 regions were sequenced using the immunoSEQ Assay. The clones in this table, taken by TCRdb from immuneACCESS, are in-frame only. Not every clone is retained; where verified, under half of the shortfall comes from an unresolved V gene, and the cause of the rest is unknown. The sample records approximately 89,000 clones, roughly nine tenths of which are singletons. The biggest ten clones account for roughly 2.1% of the sample.

The CDR3 measures 11 amino acids from cysteine to phenylalanine. Just the 33-base CDR3 DNA is kept, in frame starting at base 1. Relative to germline, V is 3 bases shorter and J is 1 base shorter, with 0 bases between their ends. The germline V gene specifies SGHTA as CDR1 and FQGNSA as CDR2. Sequencing was performed on CD4+ or CD8+ T cells sorted from blood, taken in a trial of the OX40 agonist ivuxolimab. The sequence links TRBV7-2 to TRBJ2-5; the D gene identity is not certain. This sequence originates from an adult with an advanced solid tumor such as melanoma, head and neck, liver or kidney cancer. Here the CDR3 is given as CASSFQETQYF. The nucleotide sequence is TGTGCCAGCAGCTTCCAAGAGACCCAGTACTTC.